Listed below are T cell receptor beta chains from one sample, sequenced in a study of metastatic and nonmetastatic thyroid tumors. Through MiXCR, TCRdb re-clonotyped the PCR reads. The repertoire holds about 59,000 clones, 25% to 30% seen once, with 15% to 20% in the top ten. The sequencing sample was made of blood. The receptors were gathered from a female donor with papillary thyroid cancer or a benign thyroid nodule (not recorded which). Some clones in this sample may be carry-over from other donors' samples. Both conserved end residues are part of each CDR3. A D gene is named only where the DNA matches it firmly. For some rows the clone size is stated as once, few or many, or as a class when expanded; others skip it.

size	length	D	V	J	CDR3	DNA
few	14	.	TRBV19	TRBJ1-6	CASSPSSYNSPLHF	TGTGCCAGTAGTCCGAGCTCCTATAATTCACCCCTCCACTTT
.	12	.	TRBV20-1	TRBJ1-2	CSAPPTSYGYTF	TGCAGTGCTCCCCCGACAAGCTATGGCTACACCTTC
.	14	TRBD1	TRBV7-6	TRBJ2-7	CASSETGGTYEQYF	TGTGCCAGCAGCGAGACAGGGGGCACCTACGAGCAGTACTTC
.	17	TRBD2	TRBV3-1	TRBJ2-2	CASSLGSGGAGTGELFF	TGTGCCAGCAGCCTAGGCAGCGGGGGGGCCGGGACCGGGGAGCTGTTTTTT
few	12	.	TRBV12-3/TRBV12-4	TRBJ2-1	CASSFAYNEQFF	TGTGCCAGCAGTTTCGCCTACAATGAGCAGTTCTTC
.	18	TRBD1	TRBV24-1	TRBJ2-7	CATSDSPGTGGRVNEQYF	TGTGCCACCAGTGATTCACCCGGGACAGGGGGCCGTGTTAACGAGCAGTACTTC
.	17	TRBD1	TRBV19	TRBJ1-5	CASTQPTGTGYNQPQHF	TGTGCCAGTACCCAACCTACCGGGACAGGGTATAATCAGCCCCAGCATTTT
medium-sized	14	TRBD2	TRBV7-2	TRBJ2-7	CASSLDSSGYEQYF	TGTGCCAGCAGCTTAGATTCTAGCGGCTACGAGCAGTACTTC
many	13	.	TRBV5-1	TRBJ2-7	CASRIDTLYEQYF	TGCGCCAGCAGAATCGACACCCTTTACGAGCAGTACTTC
.	11	.	TRBV28	TRBJ2-2	CASSLVEELFF	TGTGCCAGCAGTTTAGTGGAGGAGCTGTTTTTT
few	14	TRBD1	TRBV27	TRBJ1-1	CASSFDRGNTEAFF	TGTGCCAGCAGTTTTGACAGGGGCAACACTGAAGCTTTCTTT
.	15	.	TRBV4-1	TRBJ1-2	CASSQVSGNNYGYTF	TGCGCCAGCAGCCAAGTTTCAGGGAATAACTATGGCTACACCTTC
many	15	TRBD2	TRBV28	TRBJ2-1	CASSGTSVTYNEQFF	TGTGCCAGCAGTGGGACTAGCGTCACCTACAATGAGCAGTTCTTC
few	17	.	TRBV5-1	TRBJ2-3	CASSFTGAHSVADTQYF	TGCGCCAGCAGCTTTACGGGGGCCCACTCGGTCGCAGATACGCAGTATTTT
.	13	.	TRBV7-8	TRBJ2-7	CASSFAGNYEQYF	TGTGCCAGCAGCTTCGCAGGGAACTACGAGCAGTACTTC
few	14	TRBD2	TRBV12-3/TRBV12-4	TRBJ2-1	CASREAGAYNEQFF	TGTGCCAGCAGAGAAGCGGGGGCCTACAATGAGCAGTTCTTC
.	15	TRBD2	TRBV7-2	TRBJ2-3	CASSPSGPERDTQYF	TGTGCCAGCAGCCCTAGCGGCCCAGAGAGAGATACGCAGTATTTT
.	15	.	TRBV6-4	TRBJ2-1	CASSDGGLDYNEQFF	TGTGCCAGCAGTGACGGAGGGCTCGACTACAATGAGCAGTTCTTC
few	15	.	TRBV7-6	TRBJ2-1	CASSLYTGSTNEQFF	TGTGCCAGCAGCTTATATACGGGATCGACGAATGAGCAGTTCTTC
few	13	.	TRBV20-1	TRBJ2-7	CSAHHRESYEQYF	TGCAGTGCACACCACAGGGAGTCCTACGAGCAGTACTTC
.	17	TRBD1	TRBV30	TRBJ1-5	CAWSPIQGAISNQPQHF	TGTGCCTGGAGCCCAATCCAGGGGGCCATTAGCAATCAGCCCCAGCATTTT
.	16	TRBD1	TRBV30	TRBJ1-2	CAWVPTPGQGARGYTF	TGTGCCTGGGTCCCAACGCCGGGACAGGGGGCGCGTGGCTACACCTTC
.	13	.	TRBV5-1	TRBJ1-2	CASSLDGDYGYTF	TGCGCCAGCAGCTTGGATGGAGACTATGGCTACACCTTC
few	14	.	TRBV27	TRBJ1-2	CASSFGRGWAGYTF	TGTGCCAGCAGTTTTGGCAGGGGTTGGGCTGGCTACACCTTC
.	15	.	TRBV20-1	TRBJ1-2	CSARDRGSEPYGYTF	TGCAGTGCTAGAGATAGAGGGTCGGAACCCTATGGCTACACCTTC
.	15	.	TRBV11-2	TRBJ1-3	CASSLERLVGNTIYF	TGTGCCAGCAGCTTAGAACGGTTGGTAGGAAACACCATATATTTT
.	13	.	TRBV24-1	TRBJ2-1	CATSDFSGAEQFF	TGTGCCACCAGTGATTTTTCGGGGGCTGAGCAGTTCTTC
.	13	.	TRBV7-3	TRBJ2-3	CASSSSGSDTQYF	TGTGCCAGCAGTTCGAGCGGATCAGATACGCAGTATTTT
.	12	.	TRBV20-1	TRBJ2-1	CSARRSIREQFF	TGCAGTGCTAGAAGAAGCATCCGTGAGCAGTTCTTC
few	12	.	TRBV10-3	TRBJ1-2	CAISSDNYGYTF	TGTGCCATCAGTTCAGACAACTATGGCTACACCTTC
once	15	TRBD2	TRBV20-1	TRBJ2-1	CSAHEGTSDYNEQFF	TGCAGTGCTCATGAAGGGACTAGCGACTACAATGAGCAGTTCTTC
.	15	TRBD1	TRBV28	TRBJ1-3	CASSSGTGSGNTIYF	TGTGCCAGCAGTTCGGGGACAGGCTCTGGAAACACCATATATTTT
few	13	.	TRBV12-3/TRBV12-4	TRBJ1-2	CASSPGEAGSYTF	TGTGCCAGCAGCCCCGGGGAGGCAGGGAGCTACACCTTC
.	14	.	TRBV5-1	TRBJ2-1	CASSLEGQYNEQFF	TGCGCCAGCAGCTTGGAGGGACAATACAATGAGCAGTTCTTC
.	14	TRBD1	TRBV15	TRBJ1-5	CATSYDRGNQPQHF	TGTGCCACCAGCTACGACAGGGGAAATCAGCCCCAGCATTTT